This is a list of T cell receptor beta chains from one sample in a study of CD8 T cells in ankylosing spondylitis. TCRdb called the 5' RACE reads again in MiXCR, with one record for every CDR3 protein. The sample includes 100,000 to 150,000 distinct CDR3 sequences, over 7% of them seen just once. Material for sequencing was blood, either unsorted or a sorted T cell fraction (not recorded which). The receptors here all came from a male donor with ankylosing spondylitis or in good health (not recorded which). Both conserved end residues are part of each CDR3. Fields, in order: V gene, clone size, D gene, J gene, CDR3 DNA, CDR3 protein. D genes are given only for firm matches. Clone sizes are given selectively: once, few, many, or a class where the clone is expanded.

V gene: TRBV7-8; clone size: many; D gene: NA; J gene: TRBJ2-3; CDR3 DNA: TGTGCCAGCAGCACCACAGATACGCAGTATTTT; CDR3 protein: CASSTTDTQYF
V gene: TRBV14; clone size: few; D gene: NA; J gene: TRBJ2-2; CDR3 DNA: TGTGCCAGCAGCCCAAAGCGGACCGCGAGAACCGGGGAGCTGTTTTTT; CDR3 protein: CASSPKRTARTGELFF
V gene: TRBV20-1; clone size: few; D gene: NA; J gene: TRBJ2-1; CDR3 DNA: TGCAGTGCTAGAGATTTCCGGCTTAGTAGTCGCGAGCAGTTCTTC; CDR3 protein: CSARDFRLSSREQFF
V gene: TRBV5-1; clone size: NA; D gene: TRBD1; J gene: TRBJ2-5; CDR3 DNA: TGCGCCAGCAGCTTGGAGGGACAGGGGAGAAAGACCCAGTACTTC; CDR3 protein: CASSLEGQGRKTQYF
V gene: TRBV6-2/TRBV6-3; clone size: many; D gene: NA; J gene: TRBJ2-7; CDR3 DNA: TGTGCCAGCACCCACCGGGACACCTCCTACGAGCAGTACTTC; CDR3 protein: CASTHRDTSYEQYF
V gene: TRBV20-1; clone size: many; D gene: NA; J gene: TRBJ1-1; CDR3 DNA: TGCAGTGCTAGAGTTGGCGGAGGATTGAACACTGAAGCTTTCTTT; CDR3 protein: CSARVGGGLNTEAFF
V gene: TRBV6-2/TRBV6-3; clone size: NA; D gene: TRBD2; J gene: TRBJ2-1; CDR3 DNA: TGTGCCAGAAGTTACTCGCTAGCGGGAGCCAACAATGAGCAGTTCTTC; CDR3 protein: CARSYSLAGANNEQFF
V gene: TRBV7-3; clone size: many; D gene: NA; J gene: TRBJ2-5; CDR3 DNA: TGTGCCAGCAGCTCAAACCTGGACAGAAGAGAGACCCAGTACTTC; CDR3 protein: CASSSNLDRRETQYF
V gene: TRBV12-3/TRBV12-4; clone size: many; D gene: TRBD1; J gene: TRBJ1-3; CDR3 DNA: TGTGCCAGCAGGTTCGCAGGGGGAATGAGAAACACCATATATTTT; CDR3 protein: CASRFAGGMRNTIYF
V gene: TRBV5-1; clone size: many; D gene: NA; J gene: TRBJ2-1; CDR3 DNA: TGCGCCAGTAAGGGACTCCAGAATGAGCAGTTCTTC; CDR3 protein: CASKGLQNEQFF
V gene: TRBV5-1; clone size: many; D gene: TRBD1; J gene: TRBJ2-7; CDR3 DNA: TGCGCCAGCAGCTTCGGGACAGGTTCTTACGAGCAGTACTTC; CDR3 protein: CASSFGTGSYEQYF
V gene: TRBV4-1; clone size: many; D gene: TRBD1; J gene: TRBJ2-3; CDR3 DNA: TGCGCCAGCAGCCAGAGGACAGGGCATACAGATACGCAGTATTTT; CDR3 protein: CASSQRTGHTDTQYF
V gene: TRBV20-1; clone size: many; D gene: TRBD1; J gene: TRBJ2-7; CDR3 DNA: TGCAGTGCTAGAGATCCGGGACAGGGGAGTTCCTACGAGCAGTACTTC; CDR3 protein: CSARDPGQGSSYEQYF
V gene: TRBV20-1; clone size: NA; D gene: TRBD2; J gene: TRBJ2-5; CDR3 DNA: TGCAGTGGCACGACCAGGGGACTAGCGGGAGAAGAGACCCAGTACTTC; CDR3 protein: CSGTTRGLAGEETQYF
V gene: TRBV20-1; clone size: many; D gene: TRBD2; J gene: TRBJ2-1; CDR3 DNA: TGCAGTGCTAGAGATTACTCGGGACTAGCGGGAGGGAGCTCCTACAATGAGCAGTTCTTC; CDR3 protein: CSARDYSGLAGGSSYNEQFF
V gene: TRBV20-1; clone size: many; D gene: TRBD1; J gene: TRBJ2-2; CDR3 DNA: TGCAGTGCCAGGGACAGGATGGCCGGGGAGCTGTTTTTT; CDR3 protein: CSARDRMAGELFF
V gene: TRBV20-1; clone size: NA; D gene: NA; J gene: TRBJ2-3; CDR3 DNA: TGCAGTGCTAGCGCGCCTAGCGTAAGCACAGATACGCAGTATTTT; CDR3 protein: CSASAPSVSTDTQYF
V gene: TRBV12-3/TRBV12-4; clone size: many; D gene: NA; J gene: TRBJ2-1; CDR3 DNA: TGTGCCAGCACCGGCCACGTGCTAGTTTATGAGCAGTTCTTC; CDR3 protein: CASTGHVLVYEQFF
V gene: TRBV5-1; clone size: NA; D gene: NA; J gene: TRBJ1-2; CDR3 DNA: TGCGCCAGCAGCTTGTCCGCGTTCTATGGCTACACCTTC; CDR3 protein: CASSLSAFYGYTF
V gene: TRBV12-3/TRBV12-4; clone size: many; D gene: NA; J gene: TRBJ2-7; CDR3 DNA: TGTGCCAGCAGTTCTCTGCGGGAGCAGTACTTC; CDR3 protein: CASSSLREQYF
V gene: TRBV4-3; clone size: few; D gene: NA; J gene: TRBJ2-7; CDR3 DNA: TGCGCCAGCAGCCAAGACAGGGGATTTCACTACGAGCAGTACTTC; CDR3 protein: CASSQDRGFHYEQYF
V gene: TRBV4-3; clone size: NA; D gene: TRBD1; J gene: TRBJ1-1; CDR3 DNA: TGCGCCAGCAGAGCGATCGATGACAGGGCGAACACTGAAGCTTTCTTT; CDR3 protein: CASRAIDDRANTEAFF